These T cell receptor beta chains were read from a single sample in a study of beta chain features in type 1 diabetes. Clones were read by immunoSEQ multiplex PCR, and TCRdb kept only the in-frame ones, dropping some. The table lists about 410,000 clones, about 15% of them singletons, with approximately 0.038% in the top ten. The sample consisted of naive CD4+ T cells from blood. Receptor source: a man aged 25 to 40 in good health. The CDR3 runs from the conserved cysteine through the conserved F or W. D genes are given only for firm matches. Clone size, where shown, is once, few, many, or a class for clones that have expanded.

D gene,J gene,clone size,V gene,CDR3 DNA,CDR3 protein
NA,TRBJ2-3,NA,TRBV6-5,TGTGCCAGCAGTTATTCGGGGGCGTCTAGCACAGATACGCAGTATTTT,CASSYSGASSTDTQYF
NA,TRBJ2-1,NA,TRBV5-4,TGTGCCAGCAGCTTGGCGCCAGTAAATGAGCAGTTCTTC,CASSLAPVNEQFF
NA,TRBJ2-4,NA,TRBV29-1,TGCAGCACCCGAGGGGGGGCCAAAAACATTCAGTACTTC,CSTRGGAKNIQYF
NA,TRBJ2-1,NA,TRBV9,TGTGCCAGCAGCGCGCAGAGCTCCTACAATGAGCAGTTCTTC,CASSAQSSYNEQFF
NA,TRBJ2-7,NA,TRBV23-1,TGCCTTCCTTACGAAGATGACTCAGAAAGCGCAATAAGATCCTACGAGCAGTACTTC,CLPYEDDSESAIRSYEQYF
NA,TRBJ2-1,NA,TRBV29-1,TGCAGCGCAAAGACCTACAATGAGCAGTTCTTC,CSAKTYNEQFF
NA,TRBJ1-5,NA,TRBV14,TGTGCCAGCAGCCAAGGTCCCGGACTGAAAGATAGCAATCAGCCCCAGCATTTT,CASSQGPGLKDSNQPQHF
NA,TRBJ2-3,NA,TRBV5-4,TGTGCCAGCCGCGCCTTGACTAGGCCCACAGATACGCAGTATTTT,CASRALTRPTDTQYF
TRBD2,TRBJ2-7,few,TRBV10-3,TGTGCCATCAGTGATGGGACGGGGGGCGAGCAGTACTTC,CAISDGTGGEQYF
TRBD2,TRBJ2-5,NA,TRBV7-6,TGTGCCAGCAGCTTAGGCACCCATCGGACTAGCGCCGATCAGTACTTC,CASSLGTHRTSADQYF
NA,TRBJ2-2,few,TRBV2,TGTGCCAGCAGTGGACAGGGAGGAACCGGGGAGCTGTTTTTT,CASSGQGGTGELFF
NA,TRBJ2-3,NA,TRBV7-2,TGTGCCAGCAGGTTGGAGGGCTATACGCAGTATTTT,CASRLEGYTQYF
TRBD1,TRBJ1-1,few,TRBV4-1,TGCGCCAGCAGCCATTACGACAGGGTGAGGACTGAAGCTTTCTTT,CASSHYDRVRTEAFF
TRBD2,TRBJ2-4,few,TRBV19,TGTGCCAGTAGTATCGGGACTAGCGGCCGTCTAGCCAAAAACATTCAGTACTTC,CASSIGTSGRLAKNIQYF
TRBD1,TRBJ1-4,few,TRBV6-6,TGTGCCGGACGGGACAGGGCTAATGAAAAACTGTTTTTT,CAGRDRANEKLFF
TRBD1,TRBJ2-5,NA,TRBV7-3,TGTGCCAGCAGCCTTCTGGGACAGCCTAAGGAGACCCAGTACTTC,CASSLLGQPKETQYF
NA,TRBJ2-5,NA,TRBV7-2,TGTGCCAGCATCGCCCCTAGGGGGGAGACCCAGTACTTC,CASIAPRGETQYF
NA,TRBJ2-6,NA,TRBV27,TGTGCCAGCAGTACGTCAGTTGCTGGGGCCAACGTCCTGACTTTC,CASSTSVAGANVLTF
NA,TRBJ2-3,NA,TRBV7-9,TGTGCCAGCAGCCAACCGCTTGGTACGCAGTATTTT,CASSQPLGTQYF
NA,TRBJ2-3,few,TRBV7-9,TGTGCCAGCAACGGAAGGGGAGGCACAGATACGCAGTATTTT,CASNGRGGTDTQYF
NA,TRBJ2-3,NA,TRBV15,TGTGCCACCAGCAGAGAGACCCCTGGTGCGCAGTATTTT,CATSRETPGAQYF
NA,TRBJ2-5,few,TRBV19,TGTGCCAGTAGTACCCGGGGGCGCGGAGAGACCCAGTACTTC,CASSTRGRGETQYF
NA,TRBJ1-1,few,TRBV5-4,TGTGCCAGCAGCATTATTGCGGCAGGTCGCGGTAACACTGAAGCTTTCTTT,CASSIIAAGRGNTEAFF
NA,TRBJ2-3,NA,TRBV7-9,TGTGCCAGCAGCCCGGACTGGCGGGCAGATACGCAGTATTTT,CASSPDWRADTQYF
NA,TRBJ1-1,few,TRBV11-2,TGTGCCAGCAGCCGTAGATCAAAGACTGAAGCTTTCTTT,CASSRRSKTEAFF
NA,TRBJ2-3,many,TRBV10-3,TGTGCCATCAGGTCCCCTAGTCCAGATACGCAGTATTTT,CAIRSPSPDTQYF
NA,TRBJ2-1,few,TRBV29-1,TGCAGCGTTGAAGCGAAACCGGGACGGCAACACAATGAGCAGTTCTTC,CSVEAKPGRQHNEQFF
NA,TRBJ2-3,NA,TRBV7-6,TGTGCCAGCAGCTTATTAGGGGCAGCAGATACGCAGTATTTT,CASSLLGAADTQYF
NA,TRBJ2-7,NA,TRBV25-1,TGTGCCAGCAGTGACGGACGTTCCGGCGAGCAGTACTTC,CASSDGRSGEQYF
TRBD2,TRBJ2-7,few,TRBV6-6,TGTGCCAGCAGGATTAGCGGGGCCCACTACGAGCAGTACTTC,CASRISGAHYEQYF
TRBD2,TRBJ2-1,NA,TRBV14,TGTGCCAGCAGCCAACGGACTAGCGGGGGAGTATCGCAGTTCTTC,CASSQRTSGGVSQFF
NA,TRBJ1-2,NA,TRBV18,TGTGCCAGCTCACCTACGGCCCTTGGCTATGGCTACACCTTC,CASSPTALGYGYTF
NA,TRBJ1-1,NA,TRBV30,TGTGCCTGGAGTGACACTGAAGCTTTCTTT,CAWSDTEAFF